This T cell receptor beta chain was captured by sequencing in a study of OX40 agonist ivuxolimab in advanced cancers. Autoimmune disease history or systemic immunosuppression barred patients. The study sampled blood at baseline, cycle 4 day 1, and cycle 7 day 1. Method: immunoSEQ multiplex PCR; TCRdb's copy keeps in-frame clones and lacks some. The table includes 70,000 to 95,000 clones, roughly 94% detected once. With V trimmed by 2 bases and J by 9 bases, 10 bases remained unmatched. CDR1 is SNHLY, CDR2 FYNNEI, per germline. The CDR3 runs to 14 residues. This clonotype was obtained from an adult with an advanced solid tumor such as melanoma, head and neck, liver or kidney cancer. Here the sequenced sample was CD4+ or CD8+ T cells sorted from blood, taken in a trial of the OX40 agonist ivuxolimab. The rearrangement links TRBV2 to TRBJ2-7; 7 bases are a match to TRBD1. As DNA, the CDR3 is TGTGCCAGCAGTGAAACAGGGGACCGCAACGGGCAGTACTTC. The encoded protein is CASSETGDRNGQYF.